This is a list of T cell receptor beta chains from one sample in a study of T cells after yellow fever vaccination. TCRdb reprocessed the 5' RACE reads with MiXCR, giving one entry per CDR3 protein. Of about 140,000 distinct CDR3 sequences in the sample, 6.6% were seen once. Sequencing was performed on CD4+ T cells sorted from PBMCs, taken 10 days after the yellow fever booster vaccination. Source of these receptors: a man aged 25 to 40 who received the YFV17D yellow fever vaccine. The CDR3 runs from the conserved cysteine through the conserved F or W. D genes are given only for firm matches. Where a row states a size, it is once, few, many or the class of an expanded clone; other rows omit it.

>many|TRBJ2-5|.|TRBV7-2|16
TGTGCCAGCAGCTTATCTTCGCGCAGGCTCCAAGAGACCCAGTACTTC
CASSLSSRRLQETQYF
>.|TRBJ1-2|TRBD1|TRBV20-1|15
TGCTGTGCTACTGGCAGGGGGCGCGGTAGATATGGCTACACCTTC
CCATGRGRGRYGYTF
>many|TRBJ1-5|.|TRBV20-1|12
TGCAGTGCCGGGTACCGGTATCAGCCCCAGCATTTT
CSAGYRYQPQHF
>few|TRBJ1-5|.|TRBV10-2|14
TGCGCCAGCAGTGAGCGGGGGACCCCTCAGCCCCAGCATTTT
CASSERGTPQPQHF
>few|TRBJ2-1|.|TRBV20-1|16
TGCAGTGCTAGAGAAGCGGCCCCGAGCACCTACAATGAGCAGTTCTTC
CSAREAAPSTYNEQFF
>many|TRBJ1-1|.|TRBV3-1|16
TGTGCCAGCAGCCAAGGTAGGGCGTATCGAGGCACTGAAGCTTTCTTT
CASSQGRAYRGTEAFF
>.|TRBJ2-7|.|TRBV29-1|13
TGCAGCGTTGAATCGGACAGCTCCTACGAGCAGTACTTC
CSVESDSSYEQYF
>few|TRBJ1-1|.|TRBV20-1|16
TGCAGTGCTATCGCCAGGGCAGGAAAAATGAACACTGAAGCTTTCTTT
CSAIARAGKMNTEAFF
>.|TRBJ2-5|.|TRBV5-4|16
TGTGCCAGCAGCCACCCGGTCCGCGGAGTGCAAGAGACCCAGTACTTC
CASSHPVRGVQETQYF
>many|TRBJ2-2|.|TRBV10-3|15
TGTGCCATCAGGCCGGGACGGGGATGGACCGGGGAGCTGTTTTTT
CAIRPGRGWTGELFF
>.|TRBJ2-3|TRBD2|TRBV5-5|14
TGTGCCAGCAGCCGCGGGGGGCAGACAGATACGCAGTATTTT
CASSRGGQTDTQYF
>many|TRBJ2-3|.|TRBV5-1|17
TGCGCCAGCAGCTTGGGGAGACAGGCTCAACTAACAGATACGCAGTATTTT
CASSLGRQAQLTDTQYF
>.|TRBJ2-6|.|TRBV7-2|15
TGTGCCAGCAGCCGAAGGTTGGACGGGGCCAACGTCCTGACTTTC
CASSRRLDGANVLTF
>many|TRBJ2-7|.|TRBV29-1|13
TGCAGCGTTTCTGCAACCTACTCTTACGAGCAGTACTTC
CSVSATYSYEQYF
>many|TRBJ2-1|TRBD2|TRBV28|13
TGTGCCAGCAGTTGGGGACTAGCGGGAGAGGTGTTCTTC
CASSWGLAGEVFF